A single sample gave rise to the 8 T cell receptor beta chains below, sequenced in a study of T cells in Graves' hyperthyroidism and ophthalmopathy. TCR beta CDR3 regions were amplified from RNA transcripts. RT-PCR in the first round (using the HTBI primer set) targeted the TCR CDR3. TCRdb independently ran MiXCR on the multiplex PCR reads; one entry per CDR3 protein. The data show about 560,000 distinct CDR3 sequences, with over 15% seen just once and roughly 18% held by the top ten. Sequencing was done on a sample of blood. The receptors here all came from a young woman with Graves' hyperthyroidism.

The rearrangement uses TRBV20-1 and TRBJ1-1, with 9 bases matching TRBD1. Germline CDR1 DFQATT, CDR2 SNEGSKA (reference sequence). J gave up 8 bases and V 3 bases, and 4 bases lay outside the gene matches. The CDR3 is 12 amino acids. CDR3 in amino acids: CSASRDRVEAFF. The CDR3 region has the DNA TGCAGTGCTAGTAGGGACAGGGTCGAAGCTTTCTTT.

On this clonotype: A much bigger clone sits one base away, suggesting this may be a read error. The chain joins TRBV27 to TRBJ1-1; 10 bases agree with TRBD1. J gave up 10 bases and V 10 bases, and 15 bases lay outside the gene matches. This CDR3 contains 14 residues. CDR1 and CDR2 (germline): MNHEY, SMNVEV (reference sequence). The CDR3 reads CANRGQGRSGPAFF. DNA of the CDR3: TGTGCCAACAGGGGACAGGGGCGTTCGGGTCCAGCTTTCTTT.

This clonotype was counted ten times or more. Here the CDR3 reads CATSEPGSTDTQYF. The CDR3 DNA reads TGTGCCACCAGTGAGCCGGGATCAACAGATACGCAGTATTTT. This rearrangement joins TRBV24-1 to TRBJ2-3; possibly TRBD2 for D (5 bases). The CDR3 is made up of 14 amino acids. V gave up 4 bases and J gave up 3 bases, with 10 bases separating them. The germline gives CDR1 KGHDR, CDR2 SFDVKD.

The table lists this clonotype with a few counts. Mismatch with germline at one junction end may stem from a read error. The chain recombines TRBV20-1 with TRBJ1-6; TRBD1 agrees at 9 bases. From germline, CDR1 is DFQATT and CDR2 SNEGSKA (reference sequence). This CDR3 is 16 amino acids long. The DNA of the CDR3 is TGCAGTGCAAGAGGACAGGGGAGCTCCTATAATTCACCCCTCCACTTT. It translates to CSARGQGSSYNSPLHF.

This clonotype has only a few counts. The chain combines TRBV6-2 or TRBV6-3 with TRBJ2-7, with D possibly being TRBD1 (6 bases). The CDR3 consists of 14 residues. The V gene's germline CDR1 is MNHEY and CDR2 SVGEGT. V lost 2 bases and J lost 2, with 10 bases in between. The CDR3 nucleotides read TGTGCCAGCAGTTACGGGGGCCGCCCCTACGAGCAGTACTTC. It translates to CASSYGGRPYEQYF.

The chain joins TRBV5-4 to TRBJ2-2; unclear D gene. CDR1 and CDR2 from the germline V gene are SGHNT and YYREEE (reference sequence). The CDR3 spans 14 residues. The ends were cut back, 4 bases at V and 3 bases at J, with 10 bases in the middle. CDR3 residues: CASSPFGYTGELFF. CDR3 DNA: TGTGCCAGCAGCCCCTTTGGATACACCGGGGAGCTGTTTTTT.

This clonotype turned up a few times. The chain recombines TRBV6-2 or TRBV6-3 with TRBJ2-1, with unresolved D. The CDR3 runs 14 residues. The ends were cut back, 6 bases at V and 1 base at J, with 10 bases in the middle. Per the germline V gene, CDR1 is MNHEY and CDR2 is SVGEGT. The CDR3 here is CASRNPASYNEQFF. In DNA form, the CDR3 reads TGTGCCAGCAGAAACCCCGCTTCCTACAATGAGCAGTTCTTC.

This chain uses TRBV15 with TRBJ2-7; possible D gene TRBD1, 6 bases. The CDR3 covers 14 residues. The germline V gene encodes CDR1 LNHNV and CDR2 YYDKDF (reference sequence). Trimming shortened V by 0 bases and J by 2 bases, and 8 bases separated the two germline ends. The CDR3 sequence: CATSRDPGAYEQYF. DNA for the CDR3: TGTGCCACCAGCAGAGACCCAGGGGCCTACGAGCAGTACTTC.